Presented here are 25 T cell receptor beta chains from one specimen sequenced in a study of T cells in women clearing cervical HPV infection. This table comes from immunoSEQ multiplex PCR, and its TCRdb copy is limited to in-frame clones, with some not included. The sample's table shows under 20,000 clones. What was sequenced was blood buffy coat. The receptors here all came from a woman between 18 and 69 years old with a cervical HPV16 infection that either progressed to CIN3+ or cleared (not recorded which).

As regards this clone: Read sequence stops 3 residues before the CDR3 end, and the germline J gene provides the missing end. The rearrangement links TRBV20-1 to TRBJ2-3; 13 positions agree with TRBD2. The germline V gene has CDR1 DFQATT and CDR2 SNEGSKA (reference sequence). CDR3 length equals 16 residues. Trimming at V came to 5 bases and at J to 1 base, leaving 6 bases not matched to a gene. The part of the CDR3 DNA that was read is TGCAGTGCTCCAGGACTAGCGGGGGCAGGCACAGATACG. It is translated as CSAPGLAGAGTDT. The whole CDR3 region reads CSAPGLAGAGTDTQYF.

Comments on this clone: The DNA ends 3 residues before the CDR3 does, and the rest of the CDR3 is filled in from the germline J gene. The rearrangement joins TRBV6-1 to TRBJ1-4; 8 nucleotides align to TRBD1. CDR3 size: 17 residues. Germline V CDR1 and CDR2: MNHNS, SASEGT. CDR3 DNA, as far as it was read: TGTGCCAGCAGTGAACGACAGGGGTTGTCTGGGGCCAACGTA. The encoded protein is CASSERQGLSGANV. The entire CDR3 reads CASSERQGLSGANVLFF.

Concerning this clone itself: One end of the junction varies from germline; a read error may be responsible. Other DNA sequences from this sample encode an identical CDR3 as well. CDR3 bases read: TGTGCCTGGAGCTCTCTACGGGGAAACACT. Residues: CAWSSLRGNT. The full CDR3 reads CAWSSLRGNTIYF. This chain links TRBV30 with TRBJ1-3, with D hard to call. The DNA ends 3 residues before the CDR3 does, and the rest of the CDR3 is filled in from the germline J gene. This CDR3 has 13 amino acids. Per the germline V gene, CDR1 is GTSNPN and CDR2 is SVGIG (reference sequence).

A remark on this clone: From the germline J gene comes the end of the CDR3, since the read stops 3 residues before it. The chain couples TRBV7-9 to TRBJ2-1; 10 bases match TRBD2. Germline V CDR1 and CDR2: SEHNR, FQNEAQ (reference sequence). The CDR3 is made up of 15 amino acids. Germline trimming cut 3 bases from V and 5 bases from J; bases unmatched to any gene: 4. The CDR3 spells CASSFTSGTNNEQFF. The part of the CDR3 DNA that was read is TGTGCCAGCAGCTTCACTAGCGGGACTAACAATGAG.

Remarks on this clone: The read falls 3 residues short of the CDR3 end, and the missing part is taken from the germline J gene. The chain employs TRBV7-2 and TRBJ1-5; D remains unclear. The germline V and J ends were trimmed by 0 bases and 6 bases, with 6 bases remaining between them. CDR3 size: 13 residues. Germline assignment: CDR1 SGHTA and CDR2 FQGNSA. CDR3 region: CASSLAEGQPQHF. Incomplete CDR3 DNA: TGTGCCAGCAGCTTAGCAGAGGGTCAGCCC. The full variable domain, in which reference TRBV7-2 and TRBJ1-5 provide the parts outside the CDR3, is GAGVSQSPSNKVTEKGKDVELRCDPISGHTALYWYRQSLGQGLEFLIYFQGNSAPDKSGLPSDRFSAERTGGSVSTLTIQRTQQEDSAVYLCASSLAEGQPQHFGDGTRLSIL.

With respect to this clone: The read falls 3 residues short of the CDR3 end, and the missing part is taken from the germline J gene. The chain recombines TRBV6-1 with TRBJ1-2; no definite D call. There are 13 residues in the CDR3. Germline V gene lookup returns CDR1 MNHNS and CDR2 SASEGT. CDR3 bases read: TGTGCCAGCAGTGAAGGCCACACAGATACC. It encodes CASSEGHTDT. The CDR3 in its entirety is CASSEGHTDTYTF.

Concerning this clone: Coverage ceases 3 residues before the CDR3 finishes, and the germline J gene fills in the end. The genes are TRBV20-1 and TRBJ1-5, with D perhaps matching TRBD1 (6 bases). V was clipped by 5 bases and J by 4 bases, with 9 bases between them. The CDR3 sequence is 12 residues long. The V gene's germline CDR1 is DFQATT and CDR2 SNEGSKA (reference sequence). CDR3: CSARQGNQPQHF. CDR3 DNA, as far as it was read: TGCAGTGCTCGTCAGGGGAATCAGCCC.

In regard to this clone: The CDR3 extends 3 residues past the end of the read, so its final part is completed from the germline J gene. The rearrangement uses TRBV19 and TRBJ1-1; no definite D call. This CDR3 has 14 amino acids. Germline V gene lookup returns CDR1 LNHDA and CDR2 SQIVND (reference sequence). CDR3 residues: CASNLRQGRFGAFF. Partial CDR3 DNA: TGTGCCAGTAACCTTAGACAAGGGCGCTTTGGC.

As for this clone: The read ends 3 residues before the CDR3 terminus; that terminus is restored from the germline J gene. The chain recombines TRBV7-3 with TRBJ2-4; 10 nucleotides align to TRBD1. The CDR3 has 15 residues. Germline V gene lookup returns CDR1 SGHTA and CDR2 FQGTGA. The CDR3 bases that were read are TGTGCCAGCAGCTCCGGGGACAGGGGAGTGTATGGT. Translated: CASSSGDRGVYG. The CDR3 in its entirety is CASSSGDRGVYGQYF.

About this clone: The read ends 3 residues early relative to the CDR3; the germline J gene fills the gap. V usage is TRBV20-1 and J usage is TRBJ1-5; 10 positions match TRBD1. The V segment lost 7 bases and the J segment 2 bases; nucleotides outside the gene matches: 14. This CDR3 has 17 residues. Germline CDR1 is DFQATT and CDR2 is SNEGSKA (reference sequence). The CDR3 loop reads CSVLLGQGGHGNQPQHF. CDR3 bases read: TGCAGTGTACTCCTAGGACAGGGGGGGCATGGCAATCAGCCC.

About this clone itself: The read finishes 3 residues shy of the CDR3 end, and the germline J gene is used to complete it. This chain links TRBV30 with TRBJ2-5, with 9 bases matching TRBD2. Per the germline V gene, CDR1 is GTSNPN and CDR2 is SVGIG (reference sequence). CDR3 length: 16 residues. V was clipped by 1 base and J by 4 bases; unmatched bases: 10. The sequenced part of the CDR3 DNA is TGTGCCTGGAGTGCGGGTAGCGGGGGCCCGCTAGAGACC. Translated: CAWSAGSGGPLET. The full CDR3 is CAWSAGSGGPLETQYF. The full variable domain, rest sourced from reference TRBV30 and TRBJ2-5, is SQTIHQWPATLVQPVGSPLSLECTVEGTSNPNLYWYRQAAGRGLQLLFYSVGIGQISSEVPQNLSASRPQDRQFILSSKKLLLSDSGFYLCAWSAGSGGPLETQYFGPGTRLLVL.

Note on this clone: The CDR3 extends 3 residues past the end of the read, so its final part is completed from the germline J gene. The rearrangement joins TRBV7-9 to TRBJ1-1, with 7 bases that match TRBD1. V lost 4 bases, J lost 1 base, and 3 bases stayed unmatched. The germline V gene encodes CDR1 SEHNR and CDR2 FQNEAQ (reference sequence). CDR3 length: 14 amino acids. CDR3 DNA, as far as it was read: TGTGCCAGCAGCTCTTCAGGGGGGAACACTGAA. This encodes CASSSSGGNTE. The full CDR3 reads CASSSSGGNTEAFF.

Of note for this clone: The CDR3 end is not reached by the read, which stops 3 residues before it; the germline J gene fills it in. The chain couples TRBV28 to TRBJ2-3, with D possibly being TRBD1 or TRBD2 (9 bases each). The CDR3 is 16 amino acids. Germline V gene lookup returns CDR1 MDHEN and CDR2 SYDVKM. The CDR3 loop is CASNLAGQGFNQPQYF. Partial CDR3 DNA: TGTGCCAGCAACCTAGCGGGACAGGGCTTCAATCAGCCG. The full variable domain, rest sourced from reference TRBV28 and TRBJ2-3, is DVKVTQSSRYLVKRTGEKVFLECVQDMDHENMFWYRQDPGLGLRLIYFSYDVKMKEKGDIPEGYSVSREKKERFSLILESASTNQTSMYLCASNLAGQGFNQPQYFGPGTRLTVL.

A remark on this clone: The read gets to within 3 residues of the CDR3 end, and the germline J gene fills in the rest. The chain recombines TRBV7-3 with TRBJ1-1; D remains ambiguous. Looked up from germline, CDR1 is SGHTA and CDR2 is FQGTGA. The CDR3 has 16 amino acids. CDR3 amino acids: CASSPSGLGYQETAFF. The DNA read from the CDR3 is TGTGCCAGCAGCCCGTCCGGTTTAGGGTACCAAGAGACA.

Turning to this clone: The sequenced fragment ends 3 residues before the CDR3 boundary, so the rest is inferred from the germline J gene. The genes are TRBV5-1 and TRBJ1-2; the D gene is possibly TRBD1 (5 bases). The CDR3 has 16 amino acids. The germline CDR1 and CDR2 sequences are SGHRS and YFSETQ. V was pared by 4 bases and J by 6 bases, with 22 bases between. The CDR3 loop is CASSKPQGGGTHGYTF. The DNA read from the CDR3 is TGCGCCAGCAGCAAACCCCAGGGCGGTGGTACCCATGGC.

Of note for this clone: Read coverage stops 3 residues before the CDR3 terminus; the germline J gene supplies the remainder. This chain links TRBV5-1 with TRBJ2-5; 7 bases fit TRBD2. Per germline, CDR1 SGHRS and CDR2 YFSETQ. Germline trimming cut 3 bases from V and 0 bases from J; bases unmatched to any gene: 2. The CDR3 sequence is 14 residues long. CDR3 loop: CASSSGGYQETQYF. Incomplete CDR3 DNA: TGCGCCAGCAGCTCCGGGGGGTACCAAGAGACC.

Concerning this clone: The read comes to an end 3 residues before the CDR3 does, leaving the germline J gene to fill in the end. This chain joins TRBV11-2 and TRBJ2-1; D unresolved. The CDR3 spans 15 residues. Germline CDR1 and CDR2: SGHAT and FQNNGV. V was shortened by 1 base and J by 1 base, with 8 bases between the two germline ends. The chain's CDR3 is CASSLGTDSYNEQFF. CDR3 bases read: TGTGCCAGCAGCTTAGGAACAGATTCCTACAATGAG. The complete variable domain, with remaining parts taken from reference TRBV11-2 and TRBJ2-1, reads EAGVAQSPRYKIIEKRQSVAFWCNPISGHATLYWYQQILGQGPKLLIQFQNNGVVDDSQLPKDRFSAERLKGVDSTLKIQPAKLEDSAVYLCASSLGTDSYNEQFFGPGTRLTVL.

The covered CDR3 bases are TGTGCCAGCAGCTTACTAGCGGGGCCCTACGAG. This gives the protein CASSLLAGPYE. The whole CDR3 protein reads CASSLLAGPYEQYF. The V and J genes are TRBV7-9 and TRBJ2-7; 9 nucleotides align to TRBD2. The read stops 3 residues short of the end of the CDR3; the missing end is completed from the germline J gene. The CDR3 consists of 14 residues. The V gene end was trimmed by 2 bases and the J gene end by 2 bases; junction bases not matched to a gene: 1. The germline CDR1 and CDR2 sequences are SEHNR and FQNEAQ (reference sequence).

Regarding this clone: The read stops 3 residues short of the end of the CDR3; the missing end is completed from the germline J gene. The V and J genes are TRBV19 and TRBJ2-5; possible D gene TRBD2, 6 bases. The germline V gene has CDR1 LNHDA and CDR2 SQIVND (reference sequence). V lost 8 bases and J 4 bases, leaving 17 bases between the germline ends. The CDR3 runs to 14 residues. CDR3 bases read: TGTGCCAGTGGCCTCGGGTGGCGGGGAGAGACC. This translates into CASGLGWRGET. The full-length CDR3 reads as CASGLGWRGETQYF.

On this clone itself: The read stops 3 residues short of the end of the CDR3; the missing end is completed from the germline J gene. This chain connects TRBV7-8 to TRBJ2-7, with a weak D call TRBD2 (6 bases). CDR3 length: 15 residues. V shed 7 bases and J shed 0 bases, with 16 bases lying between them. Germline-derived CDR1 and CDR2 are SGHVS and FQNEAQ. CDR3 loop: CASTGRGLTSYEQYF. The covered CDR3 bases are TGTGCCAGCACCGGGAGAGGACTGACCTCCTACGAG.

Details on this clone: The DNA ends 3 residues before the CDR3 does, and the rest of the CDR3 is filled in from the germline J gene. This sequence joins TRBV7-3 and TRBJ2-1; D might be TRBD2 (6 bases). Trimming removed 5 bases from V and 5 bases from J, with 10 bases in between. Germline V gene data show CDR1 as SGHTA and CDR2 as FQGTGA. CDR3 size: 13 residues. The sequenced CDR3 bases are TGTGCCAGCAGCCTCCGGAGGGACAATGAG. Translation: CASSLRRDNE. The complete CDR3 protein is CASSLRRDNEQFF.

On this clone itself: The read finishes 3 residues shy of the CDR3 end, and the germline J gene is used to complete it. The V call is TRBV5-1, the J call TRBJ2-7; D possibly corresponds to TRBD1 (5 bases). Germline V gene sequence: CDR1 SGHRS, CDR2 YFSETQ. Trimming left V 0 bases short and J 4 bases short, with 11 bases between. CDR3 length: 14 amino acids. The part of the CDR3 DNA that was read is TGCGCCAGCAGCTTGGCAGGGTTAGGGTACGAG. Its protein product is CASSLAGLGYE. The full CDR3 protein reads CASSLAGLGYEQYF.

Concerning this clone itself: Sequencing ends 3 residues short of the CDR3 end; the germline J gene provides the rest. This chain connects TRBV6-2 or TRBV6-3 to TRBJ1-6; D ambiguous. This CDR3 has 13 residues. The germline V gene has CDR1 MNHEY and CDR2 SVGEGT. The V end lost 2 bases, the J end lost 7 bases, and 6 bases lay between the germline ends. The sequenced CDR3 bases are TGTGCCAGCAGTTACGTCGGGAATTCACCC. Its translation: CASSYVGNSP. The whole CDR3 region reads CASSYVGNSPLHF.

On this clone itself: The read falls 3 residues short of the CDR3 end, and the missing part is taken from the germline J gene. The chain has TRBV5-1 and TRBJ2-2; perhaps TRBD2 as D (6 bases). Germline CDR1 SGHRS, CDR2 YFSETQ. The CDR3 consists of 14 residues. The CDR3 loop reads CASKGSGDNEKLFF. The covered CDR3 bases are TGCGCCAGCAAAGGTTCGGGGGATAATGAAAAG.

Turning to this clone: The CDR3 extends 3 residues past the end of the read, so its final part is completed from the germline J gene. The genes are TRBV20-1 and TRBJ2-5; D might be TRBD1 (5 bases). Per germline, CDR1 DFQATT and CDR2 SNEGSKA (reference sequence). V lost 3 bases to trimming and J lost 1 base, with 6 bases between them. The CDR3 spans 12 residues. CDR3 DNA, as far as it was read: TGCAGTGCTAGCAGGGCCCAAGAGACC. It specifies CSASRAQET. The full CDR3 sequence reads CSASRAQETQYF.